This is a list of T cell receptor beta chains from one sample in a study of CD8 T cells in ankylosing spondylitis. Via MiXCR, TCRdb re-called the 5' RACE reads, giving one row per CDR3 protein. The sample lists 400,000 or so distinct CDR3 sequences; 26% were seen once. The source material was blood, either unsorted or a sorted T cell fraction (not recorded which). Receptors originate from a male donor with ankylosing spondylitis. The CDR3 runs from the conserved cysteine through the conserved F or W. Each record gives: CDR3 protein, CDR3 DNA, clone size, D gene, J gene, V gene. D genes are given only for firm matches. A clone size is listed for some rows: how often the clone was seen (once, few, many), or a class if it is expanded.

cdr3_aa: CSASGGLREKLFF; cdr3_nt: TGCAGCGCCTCAGGGGGCCTCCGGGAAAAACTGTTTTTT; clone_size: few; d_call: TRBD1; j_call: TRBJ1-4; v_call: TRBV29-1
cdr3_aa: CSAGLEFNSGANVLTF; cdr3_nt: TGCAGTGCTGGGCTGGAGTTCAACTCTGGGGCCAACGTCCTGACTTTC; clone_size: many; d_call: .; j_call: TRBJ2-6; v_call: TRBV20-1
cdr3_aa: CASRDLGYNEQFF; cdr3_nt: TGTGCCAGCAGGGATCTAGGGTACAATGAGCAGTTCTTC; clone_size: few; d_call: .; j_call: TRBJ2-1; v_call: TRBV2
cdr3_aa: CASSLELAGGSYNEQFF; cdr3_nt: TGCGCCAGCAGCTTGGAACTAGCGGGAGGATCCTACAATGAGCAGTTCTTC; clone_size: .; d_call: TRBD2; j_call: TRBJ2-1; v_call: TRBV5-1
cdr3_aa: CASSKGLASPLLAKNIQYF; cdr3_nt: TGTGCCAGCAGCAAAGGACTAGCGTCCCCCCTTCTAGCCAAAAACATTCAGTACTTC; clone_size: .; d_call: TRBD2; j_call: TRBJ2-4; v_call: TRBV7-8
cdr3_aa: CASSQAEEDTQYF; cdr3_nt: TGCGCCAGCAGCCAAGCCGAGGAAGATACGCAGTATTTT; clone_size: few; d_call: .; j_call: TRBJ2-3; v_call: TRBV4-1
cdr3_aa: CSVIRDAYGYTF; cdr3_nt: TGCAGCGTCATAAGGGATGCCTATGGCTACACCTTC; clone_size: few; d_call: .; j_call: TRBJ1-2; v_call: TRBV29-1
cdr3_aa: CSVDENLNTEAFF; cdr3_nt: TGCAGCGTTGATGAGAATTTGAACACTGAAGCTTTCTTT; clone_size: .; d_call: .; j_call: TRBJ1-1; v_call: TRBV29-1
cdr3_aa: CASSLRLAKTNEQFF; cdr3_nt: TGTGCCAGCAGTTTACGGCTAGCTAAAACCAATGAGCAGTTCTTC; clone_size: few; d_call: .; j_call: TRBJ2-1; v_call: TRBV12-3/TRBV12-4
cdr3_aa: CATSRGGSSYNEQFF; cdr3_nt: TGTGCCACCAGCAGGGGTGGGAGCTCCTACAATGAGCAGTTCTTC; clone_size: few; d_call: .; j_call: TRBJ2-1; v_call: TRBV15
cdr3_aa: CASSVGVDTQYF; cdr3_nt: TGTGCCAGCAGCGTAGGGGTTGATACGCAGTATTTT; clone_size: .; d_call: .; j_call: TRBJ2-3; v_call: TRBV9
cdr3_aa: CASSVGLAGGRTDTQYF; cdr3_nt: TGTGCCAGCAGCGTTGGACTAGCGGGAGGTCGAACAGATACGCAGTATTTT; clone_size: few; d_call: TRBD2; j_call: TRBJ2-3; v_call: TRBV11-2
cdr3_aa: CSERQALTDTQYF; cdr3_nt: TGCAGCGAAAGACAGGCCCTCACAGATACGCAGTATTTT; clone_size: few; d_call: .; j_call: TRBJ2-3; v_call: TRBV29-1
cdr3_aa: CASSQTGSNTEAFF; cdr3_nt: TGTGCCAGCAGCCAGACAGGGTCCAACACTGAAGCTTTCTTT; clone_size: .; d_call: TRBD1; j_call: TRBJ1-1; v_call: TRBV12-3/TRBV12-4
cdr3_aa: CASSYAGTSYNEQFF; cdr3_nt: TGTGCCAGCAGCTACGCAGGGACTAGTTACAATGAGCAGTTCTTC; clone_size: .; d_call: TRBD2; j_call: TRBJ2-1; v_call: TRBV7-2
cdr3_aa: CASKTTSGSTDTQYF; cdr3_nt: TGTGCCAGCAAAACGACTAGCGGTAGCACAGATACGCAGTATTTT; clone_size: .; d_call: TRBD2; j_call: TRBJ2-3; v_call: TRBV7-2